The following is a TCR beta chain sequence with its context. The data were taken from a study of blood T cell repertoires in COVID-19. For the study at large: The origin of the acute and convalescent COVID-19 samples was the United States, Italy and Spain.

Between the trimmed V and J ends, which lost 6 bases and 0 bases, there was a span of 21 bases. Germline loops: CDR1 KGHSH, CDR2 LQKENI. The CDR3 extends over 18 amino acids. Clones were sequenced by immunoSEQ multiplex PCR, and TCRdb holds only the in-frame ones, with some missing. Of about 190,000 clones listed, around four fifths are singletons. J is TRBJ1-5 and V is TRBV18; D is undetermined. The material sequenced was peripheral blood. The clonotype was recovered from a woman aged 40-49 years with acute or convalescent COVID-19. In DNA form, the CDR3 reads TGTGCCAGCTCCCTAAGCGGATCTGCCGGTTATAGCAATCAGCCCCAGCATTTT. This sequence encodes CASSLSGSAGYSNQPQHF.